This TCR beta chain comes out of a study of T cell changes during pregnancy in multiple sclerosis. CDR1 and CDR2 from the germline V gene are SGHRS and YFSETQ. The CDR3 has 17 residues. V dropped 4 bases and J dropped 4 bases, with 23 bases sitting between them. Produced via immunoSEQ multiplex PCR; TCRdb's table is partial and in-frame only. The profile covers 13,000 or so clones, with approximately 95% appearing a single time and 2.8% taken by the ten largest. This sequence originates from a female donor in good health, enrolled as a control in a pregnancy study. The J gene is TRBJ1-1, the V gene TRBV5-1, with D maybe TRBD1 (6 bases). Source: peripheral blood, taken in the second trimester of pregnancy. This chain's CDR3 is CASSPQLDSTSSTEAFF. Here the CDR3 DNA reads TGCGCCAGCAGCCCCCAGCTGGACAGCACCTCTTCCACTGAAGCTTTCTTT.